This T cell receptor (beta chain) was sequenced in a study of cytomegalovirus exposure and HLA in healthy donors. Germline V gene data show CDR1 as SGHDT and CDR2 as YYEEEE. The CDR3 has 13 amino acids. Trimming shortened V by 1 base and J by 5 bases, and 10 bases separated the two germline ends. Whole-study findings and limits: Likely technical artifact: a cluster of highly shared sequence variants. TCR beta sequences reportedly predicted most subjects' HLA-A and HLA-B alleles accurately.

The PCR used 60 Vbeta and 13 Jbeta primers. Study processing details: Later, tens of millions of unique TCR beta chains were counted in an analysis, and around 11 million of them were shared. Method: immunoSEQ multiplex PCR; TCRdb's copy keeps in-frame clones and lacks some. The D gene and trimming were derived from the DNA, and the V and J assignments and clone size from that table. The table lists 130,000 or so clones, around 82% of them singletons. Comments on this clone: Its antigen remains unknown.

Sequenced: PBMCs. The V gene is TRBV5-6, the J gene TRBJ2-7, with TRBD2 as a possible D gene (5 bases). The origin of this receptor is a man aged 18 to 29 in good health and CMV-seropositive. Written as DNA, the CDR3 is TGTGCCAGCAGCTTGCCAGCGGCCCACGAGCAGTACTTC. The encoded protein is CASSLPAAHEQYF.